This entry features one TCR beta chain sequence. This sample was taken from a study of T cells and Merkel cell carcinoma outcomes. The CDR3 runs to 13 residues. The V gene's germline CDR1 is MNHEY and CDR2 SMNVEV (reference sequence). V lost 10 bases and J 4 bases, leaving 16 bases between the germline ends. Only in-frame clones appear in the TCRdb table, and some are missing; sequencing was by immunoSEQ multiplex PCR. The sample lists 9,000 or so clones, around 80% occurring once. The receptor comes from a human donor with Merkel cell carcinoma. Sequenced: tumor tissue from Merkel cell carcinoma. This chain uses TRBV27 with TRBJ2-5; a possible D gene is TRBD2 (6 bases). CDR3 sequence reads: CATGDLARETQYF. The CDR3 DNA reads TGTGCCACCGGGGACCTAGCGCGAGAGACCCAGTACTTC.